This T cell receptor (beta chain) appears in the sequencing data of a study of blood T cell repertoires in COVID-19. Note on this clone: At one of its ends the junction is not consistent with the germline gene, which may arise from a read error.

Using immunoSEQ multiplex PCR, the repertoire was profiled, and TCRdb retains in-frame clones only, with some absent. The repertoire holds under 200,000 clones, with around 92% as singletons. The germline CDR1 and CDR2 sequences are MNHNS and SASEGT. The CDR3 has 15 amino acids. Two negative PCRs, clearance, or symptom resolution had been documented for recovered Cohort 3 donors. The receptor was isolated from a woman younger than 30 who had recovered from COVID-19. The sample taken for sequencing was PBMCs or T cells enriched from blood (not recorded which). V is TRBV6-1 and J is TRBJ1-5, with TRBD1 as a possible D gene (6 bases). The CDR3 DNA is TGTGCCAGCTGTGAAGCGCTAGGGGACACATGGCCCCAGCATTTT. Its translation is CASCEALGDTWPQHF.